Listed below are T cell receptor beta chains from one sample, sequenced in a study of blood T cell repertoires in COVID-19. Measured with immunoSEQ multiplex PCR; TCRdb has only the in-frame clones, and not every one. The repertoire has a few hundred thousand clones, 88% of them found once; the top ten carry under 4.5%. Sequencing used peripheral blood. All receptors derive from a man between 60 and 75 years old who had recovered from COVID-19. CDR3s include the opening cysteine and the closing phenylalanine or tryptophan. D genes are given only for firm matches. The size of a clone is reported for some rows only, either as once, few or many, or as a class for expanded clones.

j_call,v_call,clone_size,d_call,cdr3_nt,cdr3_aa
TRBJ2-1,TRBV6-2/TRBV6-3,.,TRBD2,TGTGCCAGCAGCCCCATCGGGCGGGGGGGCCATGAGCAGTTCTTC,CASSPIGRGGHEQFF
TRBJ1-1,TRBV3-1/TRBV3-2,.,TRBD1,TGTGCCAGCAGCCCCGGGACAGGGATCACTGAAGCTTTCTTT,CASSPGTGITEAFF
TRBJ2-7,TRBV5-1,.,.,TGCGCCAGCAGCTTGGTTCCAGGGACTCGGGAGCAGTACTTC,CASSLVPGTREQYF
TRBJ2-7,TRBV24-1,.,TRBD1,TGTGCCACCAGTGACCCGAGGGGGCCCTACGAGCAGTACTTC,CATSDPRGPYEQYF
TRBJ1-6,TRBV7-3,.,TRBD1,TGTGCCAGCAGCTTACAGGGACAGTTATCACCCCTCCACTTT,CASSLQGQLSPLHF
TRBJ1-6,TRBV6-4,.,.,TGTGCCAGGTTTGGTCCTAGGAGCTCCTATAATTCACCCCTCCACTTT,CARFGPRSSYNSPLHF
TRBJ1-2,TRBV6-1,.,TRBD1,TGTGCCAGCAGTGAACCGGGACAGAGTTATGGCTACACCTTC,CASSEPGQSYGYTF
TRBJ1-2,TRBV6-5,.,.,TGTGCCAGCAGGGACAGTCCCAAAACCTATGGCTACACCTTC,CASRDSPKTYGYTF
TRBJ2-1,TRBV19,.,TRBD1,TGTGCCAGTAGTACCAGGGACAGGGGCTCCTACAATGAGCAGTTCTTC,CASSTRDRGSYNEQFF
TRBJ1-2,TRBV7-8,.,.,TGTGCCAGCAGCCCCTCCTCCCGTGGCTACACCTTC,CASSPSSRGYTF
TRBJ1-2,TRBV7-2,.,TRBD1,TGTGCCAGCAGCTTAGTCGGACAGGGGGCTAACTATGGCTACACCTTC,CASSLVGQGANYGYTF
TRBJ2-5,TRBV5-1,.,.,TGCGCCAGCAGCTTGGCCGTGGACTACAATCAATTACAAGAGACCCAGTACTTC,CASSLAVDYNQLQETQYF
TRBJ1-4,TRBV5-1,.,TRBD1,TGCGCCAGCAGCTTGGGCACAGGGGGAGGAACTAATGAAAAACTGTTTTTT,CASSLGTGGGTNEKLFF
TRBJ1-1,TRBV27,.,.,TGTGCCAGCAGTTTACTGGGCGCAGGGAGGACTGAAGCTTTCTTT,CASSLLGAGRTEAFF
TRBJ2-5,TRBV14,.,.,TGTGCCAGCAGCCAGGCAGGCCCGGGGGAGACCCAGTACTTC,CASSQAGPGETQYF
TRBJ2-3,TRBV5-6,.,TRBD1,TGTGCCAGCAGCTTGTACACAGGGGGAAGATCAGATACGCAGTATTTT,CASSLYTGGRSDTQYF
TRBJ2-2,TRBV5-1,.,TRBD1,TGCGCCAGCAGCAAAGGCCCAACAGGGGACGGGGAGCTGTTTTTT,CASSKGPTGDGELFF
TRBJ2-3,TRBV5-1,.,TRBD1,TGCGCCAGCAGCTTGGCGCAGGGGGACGATACGCAGTATTTT,CASSLAQGDDTQYF
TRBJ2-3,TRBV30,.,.,TGTGCCTGGAGCCCCGGGGGTACGCAGTATTTT,CAWSPGGTQYF
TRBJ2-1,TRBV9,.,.,TGTGCCAGCAGCCCGAGTTGGTCCTACAATGAGCAGTTCTTC,CASSPSWSYNEQFF
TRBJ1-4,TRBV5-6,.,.,TGTGCCAGCAGCAGCGGGACGCGGGTGGAAAAACTGTTTTTT,CASSSGTRVEKLFF
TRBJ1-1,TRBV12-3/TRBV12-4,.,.,TGTGCCAGCAGTTTAGGGGCGTACACTGAAGCTTTCTTT,CASSLGAYTEAFF
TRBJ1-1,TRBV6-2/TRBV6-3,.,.,TGTGCCAGCAGTTACTCCACGGACAGGAACACTGAAGCTTTCTTT,CASSYSTDRNTEAFF
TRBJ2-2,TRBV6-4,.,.,TGTGCCAGCAGTTTAACTGGGGCGGTCGCCGGGGAGCTGTTTTTT,CASSLTGAVAGELFF
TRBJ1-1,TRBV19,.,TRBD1,TGTGCCAGTAGTATAGTAGGGACAGGGGGCTTGAACACTGAAGCTTTCTTT,CASSIVGTGGLNTEAFF
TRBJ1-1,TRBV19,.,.,TGTGCCAGTAGTACCAACACAGGGTACCGTCTAATGAACACTGAAGCTTTCTTT,CASSTNTGYRLMNTEAFF
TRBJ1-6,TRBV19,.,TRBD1,TGTGCCAGTAGCATCGGGACAGGGGGCCTTTATTCACCCCTCCACTTT,CASSIGTGGLYSPLHF
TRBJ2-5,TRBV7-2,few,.,TGTGCCAGCAGCTTAAGGCAGATCCGGGACTTCAAAGAGACCCAGTACTTC,CASSLRQIRDFKETQYF
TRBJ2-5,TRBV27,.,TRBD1,TGTGCCAGCAGCATCGGGACAGGTCTTGAGACCCAGTACTTC,CASSIGTGLETQYF
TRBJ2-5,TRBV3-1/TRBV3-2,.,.,TGTGCCAGCAGCCACTTAGAGACCCAGTACTTC,CASSHLETQYF
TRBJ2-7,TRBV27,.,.,TGTGCCAGCAGTTCCTCAGTCTCCTACGAGCAGTACTTC,CASSSSVSYEQYF
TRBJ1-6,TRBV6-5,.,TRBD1,TGTGCCAGCAGTTACGAGGGGGCGAGGGGATCACCCCTCCACTTT,CASSYEGARGSPLHF
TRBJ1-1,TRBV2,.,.,TGTGCCAGCACCCTACAGGGCACCCTTTTTGCTTTCTTT,CASTLQGTLFAFF